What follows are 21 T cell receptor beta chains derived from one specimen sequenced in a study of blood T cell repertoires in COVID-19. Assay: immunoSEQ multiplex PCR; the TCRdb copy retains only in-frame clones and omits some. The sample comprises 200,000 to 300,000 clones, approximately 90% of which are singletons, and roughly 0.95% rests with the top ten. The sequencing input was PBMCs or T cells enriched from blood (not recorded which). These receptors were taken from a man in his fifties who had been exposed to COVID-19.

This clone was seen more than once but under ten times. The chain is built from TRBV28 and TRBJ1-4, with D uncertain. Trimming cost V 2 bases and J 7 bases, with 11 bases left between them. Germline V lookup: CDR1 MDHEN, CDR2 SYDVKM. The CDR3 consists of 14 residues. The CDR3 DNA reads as TGTGCCAGCAGTTTACTAGGGCGGGCTGAAAAACTGTTTTTT. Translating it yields CASSLLGRAEKLFF.

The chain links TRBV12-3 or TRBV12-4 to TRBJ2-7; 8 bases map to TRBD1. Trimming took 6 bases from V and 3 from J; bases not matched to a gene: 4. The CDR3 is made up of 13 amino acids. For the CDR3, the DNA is TGTGCCAGCAGCCCCGGGACAGGCTACGAGCAGTACTTC. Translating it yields CASSPGTGYEQYF.

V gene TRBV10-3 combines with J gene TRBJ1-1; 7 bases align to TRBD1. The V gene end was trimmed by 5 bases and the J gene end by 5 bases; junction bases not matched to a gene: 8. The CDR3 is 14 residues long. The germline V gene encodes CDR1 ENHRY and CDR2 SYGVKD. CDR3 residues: CAISSPRGKTEAFF. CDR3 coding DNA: TGTGCCATCAGTAGCCCCAGGGGGAAGACTGAAGCTTTCTTT.

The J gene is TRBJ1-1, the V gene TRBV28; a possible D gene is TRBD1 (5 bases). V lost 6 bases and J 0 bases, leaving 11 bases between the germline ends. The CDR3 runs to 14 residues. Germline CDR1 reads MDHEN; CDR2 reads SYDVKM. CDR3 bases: TGTGCCAGCAGCGAAGGGGTCCTGAACACTGAAGCTTTCTTT. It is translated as CASSEGVLNTEAFF. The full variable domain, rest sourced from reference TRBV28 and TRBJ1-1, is DVKVTQSSRYLVKRTGEKVFLECVQDMDHENMFWYRQDPGLGLRLIYFSYDVKMKEKGDIPEGYSVSREKKERFSLILESASTNQTSMYLCASSEGVLNTEAFFGQGTRLTVV.

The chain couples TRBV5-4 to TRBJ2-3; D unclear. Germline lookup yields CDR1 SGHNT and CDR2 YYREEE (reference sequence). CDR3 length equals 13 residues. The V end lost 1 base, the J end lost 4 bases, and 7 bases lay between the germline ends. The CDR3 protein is CASSLSGSDTQYF. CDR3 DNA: TGTGCCAGCAGCTTGTCCGGTTCAGATACGCAGTATTTT.

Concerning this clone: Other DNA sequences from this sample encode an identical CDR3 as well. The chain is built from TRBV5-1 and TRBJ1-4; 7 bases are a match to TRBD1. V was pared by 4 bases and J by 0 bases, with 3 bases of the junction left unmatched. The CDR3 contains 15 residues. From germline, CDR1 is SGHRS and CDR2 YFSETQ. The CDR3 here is CASSLDRATNEKLFF. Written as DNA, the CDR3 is TGCGCCAGCAGCCTCGACAGGGCAACTAATGAAAAACTGTTTTTT.

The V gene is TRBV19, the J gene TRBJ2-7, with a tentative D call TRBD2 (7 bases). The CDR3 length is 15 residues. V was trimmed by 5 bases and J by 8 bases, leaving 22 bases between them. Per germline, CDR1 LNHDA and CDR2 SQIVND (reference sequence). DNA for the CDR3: TGTGCCAGTAGTCAGGGGAGGGCACATTTATCGAAGCAGTACGTC. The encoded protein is CASSQGRAHLSKQYV.

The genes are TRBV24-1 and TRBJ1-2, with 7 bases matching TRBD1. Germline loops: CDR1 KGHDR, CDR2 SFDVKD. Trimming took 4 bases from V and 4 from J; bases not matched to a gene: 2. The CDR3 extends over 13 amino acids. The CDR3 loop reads CATSDRDSYGYTF. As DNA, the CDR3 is TGTGCCACCAGTGACCGGGACAGCTATGGCTACACCTTC.

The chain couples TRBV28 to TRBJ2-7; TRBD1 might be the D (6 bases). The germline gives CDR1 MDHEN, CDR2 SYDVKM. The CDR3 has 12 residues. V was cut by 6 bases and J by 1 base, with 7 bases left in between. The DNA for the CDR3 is TGTGCCAGCAGAGGGGGTTCCTACGAGCAGTACGTC. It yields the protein CASRGGSYEQYV.

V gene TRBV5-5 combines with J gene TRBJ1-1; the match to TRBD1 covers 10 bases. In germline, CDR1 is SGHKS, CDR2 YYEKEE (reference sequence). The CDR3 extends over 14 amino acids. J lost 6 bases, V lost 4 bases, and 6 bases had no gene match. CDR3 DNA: TGTGCCAGCAGCATGGGACAGGGGAAGCCTGAAGCTTTCTTT. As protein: CASSMGQGKPEAFF.

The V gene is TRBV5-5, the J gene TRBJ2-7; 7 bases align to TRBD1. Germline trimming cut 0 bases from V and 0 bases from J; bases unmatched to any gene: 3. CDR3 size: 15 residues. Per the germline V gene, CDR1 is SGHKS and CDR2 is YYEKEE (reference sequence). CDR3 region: CASSLGPGGSYEQYV. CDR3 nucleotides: TGTGCCAGCAGCTTGGGTCCAGGGGGCTCCTACGAGCAGTACGTC.

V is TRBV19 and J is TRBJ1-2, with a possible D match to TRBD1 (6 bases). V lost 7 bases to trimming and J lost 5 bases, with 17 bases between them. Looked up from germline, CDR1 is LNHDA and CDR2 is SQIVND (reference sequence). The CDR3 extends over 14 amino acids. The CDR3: CASTTQGSDYGYTF. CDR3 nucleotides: TGTGCCAGTACTACCCAGGGGTCGGATTATGGCTACACCTTC.

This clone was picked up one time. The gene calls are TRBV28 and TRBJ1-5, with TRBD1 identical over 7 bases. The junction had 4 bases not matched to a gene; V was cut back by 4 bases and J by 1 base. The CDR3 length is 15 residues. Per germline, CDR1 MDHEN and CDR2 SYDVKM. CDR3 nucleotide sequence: TGTGCCAGCAGTTGGGGGACAGTGAGCAATCAGCCCCAGCATTTT. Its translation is CASSWGTVSNQPQHF. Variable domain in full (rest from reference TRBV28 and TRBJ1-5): DVKVTQSSRYLVKRTGEKVFLECVQDMDHENMFWYRQDPGLGLRLIYFSYDVKMKEKGDIPEGYSVSREKKERFSLILESASTNQTSMYLCASSWGTVSNQPQHFGDGTRLSIL.

The CDR3 sequence is CSERDRMYF. As DNA, the CDR3 is TGCAGCGAGAGGGACAGGATGTACTTC. The chain employs TRBV29-1 and TRBJ2-4, with 8 positions matching TRBD1. The J segment lost 15 bases and the V segment lost 7 bases, leaving 5 bases of the junction unmatched. Germline V gives CDR1 SQVTM, CDR2 ANQGSEA. The CDR3 is 9 amino acids. The variable domain in full, with the rest retrieved from reference TRBV29-1 and TRBJ2-4, is SAVISQKPSRDICQRGTSLTIQCQVDSQVTMMFWYRQQPGQSLTLIATANQGSEATYESGFVIDKFPISRPNLTFSTLTVSNMSPEDSSIYLCSERDRMYFGAGTRLSVL.

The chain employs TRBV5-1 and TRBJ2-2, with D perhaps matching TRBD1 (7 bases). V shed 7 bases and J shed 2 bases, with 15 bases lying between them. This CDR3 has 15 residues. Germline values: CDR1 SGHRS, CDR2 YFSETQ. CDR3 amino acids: CASRRQGLNTGELFF. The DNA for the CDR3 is TGCGCCAGCCGGAGACAGGGACTTAACACCGGGGAGCTGTTTTTT.

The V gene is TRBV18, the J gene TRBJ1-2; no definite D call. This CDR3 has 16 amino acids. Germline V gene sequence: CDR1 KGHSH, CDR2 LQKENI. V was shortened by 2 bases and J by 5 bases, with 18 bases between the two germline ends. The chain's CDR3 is CASSPFSAAQEYGYTF. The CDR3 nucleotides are TGTGCCAGCTCACCATTTTCAGCGGCGCAGGAGTATGGCTACACCTTC.

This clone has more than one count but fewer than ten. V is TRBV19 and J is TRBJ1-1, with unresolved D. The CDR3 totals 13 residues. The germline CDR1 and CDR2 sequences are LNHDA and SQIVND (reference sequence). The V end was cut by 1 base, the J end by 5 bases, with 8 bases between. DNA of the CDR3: TGTGCCAGTAGTATAGTGGGAGGGACTGAAGCTTTCTTT. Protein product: CASSIVGGTEAFF. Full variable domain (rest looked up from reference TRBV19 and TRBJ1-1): DGGITQSPKYLFRKEGQNVTLSCEQNLNHDAMYWYRQDPGQGLRLIYYSQIVNDFQKGDIAEGYSVSREKKESFPLTVTSAQKNPTAFYLCASSIVGGTEAFFGQGTRLTVV.

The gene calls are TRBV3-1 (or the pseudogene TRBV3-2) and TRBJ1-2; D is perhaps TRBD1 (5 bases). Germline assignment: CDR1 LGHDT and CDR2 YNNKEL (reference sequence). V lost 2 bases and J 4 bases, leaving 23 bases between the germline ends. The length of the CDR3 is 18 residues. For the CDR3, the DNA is TGTGCCAGCAGCCAACGCGGGGGGTGGCAGAAAAGCCTCTATGGCTACACCTTC. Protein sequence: CASSQRGGWQKSLYGYTF.

The DNA for the CDR3 is TGCGCCAGCAGCGAGGGACAGGGGTTGGGTGGCTACACCTTC. It encodes CASSEGQGLGGYTF. V usage is TRBV5-1 and J usage is TRBJ1-2; 10 nucleotides line up with TRBD1. CDR3 length: 14 residues. Germline V lookup: CDR1 SGHRS, CDR2 YFSETQ. Unmatched junction bases numbered 7, after V lost 4 bases and J lost 7 bases.

CDR3 coding DNA: TGTGCCAGCAGCCAAGCGTGGGCAGGGGGCACCGGGGAGCTGTTTTTT. Amino acids: CASSQAWAGGTGELFF. This chain links TRBV3-1 (or the pseudogene TRBV3-2) with TRBJ2-2; TRBD1 aligns across 7 bases. The CDR3 length is 16 residues. From germline, CDR1 is LGHDT and CDR2 YNNKEL (reference sequence). The trim removed 1 base at V and 4 bases at J, leaving 6 bases unmatched.

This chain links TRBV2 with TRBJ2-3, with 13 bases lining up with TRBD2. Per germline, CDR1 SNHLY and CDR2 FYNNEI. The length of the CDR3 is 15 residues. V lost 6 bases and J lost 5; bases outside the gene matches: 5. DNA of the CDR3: TGTGCCAGCAGACTACTAGCGGGAGGGCAAGATACGCAGTATTTT. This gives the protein CASRLLAGGQDTQYF.